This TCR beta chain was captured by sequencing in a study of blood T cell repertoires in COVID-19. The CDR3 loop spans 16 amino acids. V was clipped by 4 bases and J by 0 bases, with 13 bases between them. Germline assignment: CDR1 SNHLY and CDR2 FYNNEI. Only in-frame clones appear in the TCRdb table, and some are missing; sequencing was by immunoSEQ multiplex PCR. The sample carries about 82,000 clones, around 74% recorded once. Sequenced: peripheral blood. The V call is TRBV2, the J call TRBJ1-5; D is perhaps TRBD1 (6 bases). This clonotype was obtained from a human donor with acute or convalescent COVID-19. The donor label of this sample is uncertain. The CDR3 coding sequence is TGTGCCAGCAGTGCATCCACAGGGAATAGCAATCAGCCCCAGCATTTT. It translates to CASSASTGNSNQPQHF. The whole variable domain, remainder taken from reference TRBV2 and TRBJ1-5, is EPEVTQTPSHQVTQMGQEVILRCVPISNHLYFYWYRQILGQKVEFLVSFYNNEISEKSEIFDDQFSVERPDGSNFTLKIRSTKLEDSAMYFCASSASTGNSNQPQHFGDGTRLSIL.